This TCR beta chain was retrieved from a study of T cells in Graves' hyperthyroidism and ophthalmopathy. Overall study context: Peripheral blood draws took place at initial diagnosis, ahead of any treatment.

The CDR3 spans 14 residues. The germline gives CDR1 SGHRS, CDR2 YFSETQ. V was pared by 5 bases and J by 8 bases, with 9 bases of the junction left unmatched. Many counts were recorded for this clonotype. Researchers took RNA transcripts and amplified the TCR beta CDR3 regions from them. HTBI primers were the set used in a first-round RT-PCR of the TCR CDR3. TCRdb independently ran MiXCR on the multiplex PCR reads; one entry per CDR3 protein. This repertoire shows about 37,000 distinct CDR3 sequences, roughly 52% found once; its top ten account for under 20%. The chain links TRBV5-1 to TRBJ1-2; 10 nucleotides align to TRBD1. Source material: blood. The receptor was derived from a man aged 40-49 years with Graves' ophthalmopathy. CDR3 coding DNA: TGCGCCAGCAGGAGTAGGACAGGGGGTGTAGGCTACACCTTC. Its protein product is CASRSRTGGVGYTF.